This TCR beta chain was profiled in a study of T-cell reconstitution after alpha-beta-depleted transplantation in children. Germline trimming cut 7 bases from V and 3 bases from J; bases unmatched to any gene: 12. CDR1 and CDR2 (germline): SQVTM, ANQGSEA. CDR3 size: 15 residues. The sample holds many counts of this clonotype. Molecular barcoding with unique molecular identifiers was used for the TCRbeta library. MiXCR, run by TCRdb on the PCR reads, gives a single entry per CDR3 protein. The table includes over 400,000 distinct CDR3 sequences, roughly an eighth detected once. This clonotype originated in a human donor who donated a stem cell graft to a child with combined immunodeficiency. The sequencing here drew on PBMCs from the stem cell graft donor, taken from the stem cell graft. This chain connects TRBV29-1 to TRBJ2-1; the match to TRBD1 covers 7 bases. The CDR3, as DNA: TGCAGCGCTGCCCCGCCAGGGGGAAACTACAATGAGCAGTTCTTC. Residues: CSAAPPGGNYNEQFF.